The clone carrying this T cell receptor (beta chain) was seen ten or more times. Time point specified: patch test 1, 2 weeks after DPC sensitization. Treatment: therapeutic diphenylcyclopropenone sensitization with weekly scalp DPC. Trimming removed 5 bases from V and 1 base from J, with 9 bases in between. CDR3 length equals 13 residues. The data stem from a study of human T cells and chemical hapten exposure. On the study more broadly: While the approximately 24-week study was under way, patients received diphenylcyclopropenone on the scalp every week.

TCRdb re-called the RACE reads through MiXCR, storing one row per CDR3 protein. The repertoire holds about 83,000 distinct CDR3 sequences, 7.5% to 9% seen once, with roughly 1.5% in the top ten. The receptor was derived from a woman aged 25 to 45 with alopecia areata. Some clones in this sample may be carry-over from other donors' samples. The rearrangement joins TRBV12-3 or TRBV12-4 to TRBJ2-7; perhaps TRBD2 as D (5 bases). This material consisted of whole blood, taken in connection with sensitization to the hapten diphenylcyclopropenone (DPC). The CDR3 nucleotides are TGTGCCAGCAGTATAGGACTTTCCTACGAGCAGTACTTC. This translates into CASSIGLSYEQYF.